The rows below give T cell receptor beta chains drawn from one sample of a study of control samples from healthy donors and cancer patients. TCRdb's table, derived via immunoSEQ multiplex PCR, lists solely in-frame clones and lacks some. The table has 120,000 to 150,000 clones, about 89% seen once. The material sequenced was blood. These receptor sequences come from a man between 18 and 29 years old in good health. The CDR3 runs from the conserved cysteine through the conserved F or W. Each record gives: V gene, D gene, J gene, clone size, CDR3 DNA, CDR3 protein. A D gene is named only where the DNA matches it firmly. Expanded clones get a size class; other rows say once, few or many, or leave the size out.

TRBV28	-	TRBJ1-2	-	TGTGCCAGCAGCTTCGGAACAGAGAACTATGGCTACACCTTC	CASSFGTENYGYTF
TRBV7-9	-	TRBJ2-3	-	TGTGCCAGCAGCTTACGACAAAGCACAGATACGCAGTATTTT	CASSLRQSTDTQYF
TRBV7-9	-	TRBJ2-6	-	TGTGCCAGCAGCCAGCTTAGGGGAGGAGGGGCCAACGTCCTGACTTTC	CASSQLRGGGANVLTF
TRBV7-9	TRBD2	TRBJ2-1	-	TGTGCCAGCAGCTTAGGTCTAGCGGGGGGGCACGAGCAGTTCTTC	CASSLGLAGGHEQFF
TRBV3-1/TRBV3-2	TRBD1	TRBJ1-2	-	TGTGCCAGCAGCCAAGATCTTAGGGGAGGACGCACAGGGGATGGCTACACCTTC	CASSQDLRGGRTGDGYTF
TRBV29-1	-	TRBJ2-7	-	TGCAGCGTTGCTGGGGGACCGTCCTACGAGCAGTACTTC	CSVAGGPSYEQYF
TRBV5-1	-	TRBJ2-7	once	TGCGCCAGCAGCTATGACAGCACTGCCTGGGAGCAGTACTTC	CASSYDSTAWEQYF
TRBV7-8	-	TRBJ1-4	once	TGTGCCAGCAGCTCGCGAATTGCAACTAATGAAAAACTGTTTTTT	CASSSRIATNEKLFF
TRBV19	-	TRBJ1-5	-	TGTGCCAGTAGGCAGACAGGAGGCAATCAGCCCCAGCATTTT	CASRQTGGNQPQHF
TRBV4-3	-	TRBJ1-3	-	TGCGCCAGCAGCCCGGACAGAAAGTCTTTCTCTGGAAACACCATATATTTT	CASSPDRKSFSGNTIYF
TRBV2	-	TRBJ1-6	-	TGTGCCAGCAGCTCGGGACTGATATATTCACCCCTCCACTTT	CASSSGLIYSPLHF
TRBV11-2	TRBD2	TRBJ2-5	-	TGTGCCAGCAGCTTCGGCCCCCCGGGGGGGCTGGAGACCCAGTACTTC	CASSFGPPGGLETQYF
TRBV11-2	-	TRBJ1-2	-	TGTGCCAGCAGCTTAGGTCCGGCAGGGGAAGGCTACACCTTC	CASSLGPAGEGYTF
TRBV6-5	-	TRBJ2-3	-	TGTGCCAGCAGGCCCTCCCTCACAGATACGCAGTATTTT	CASRPSLTDTQYF
TRBV6-5	TRBD1	TRBJ1-2	-	TGTGCCAGCAGTTATGCTGGGACAGGGGTCGATGGCTACACCTTC	CASSYAGTGVDGYTF
TRBV12-5	-	TRBJ2-3	-	TGTGCTAGTGGTTTTACGGGCACAGATACGCAGTATTTT	CASGFTGTDTQYF
TRBV10-3	-	TRBJ1-2	-	TGTGCCATCAGAACTATAAACTATGGCTACACCTTC	CAIRTINYGYTF